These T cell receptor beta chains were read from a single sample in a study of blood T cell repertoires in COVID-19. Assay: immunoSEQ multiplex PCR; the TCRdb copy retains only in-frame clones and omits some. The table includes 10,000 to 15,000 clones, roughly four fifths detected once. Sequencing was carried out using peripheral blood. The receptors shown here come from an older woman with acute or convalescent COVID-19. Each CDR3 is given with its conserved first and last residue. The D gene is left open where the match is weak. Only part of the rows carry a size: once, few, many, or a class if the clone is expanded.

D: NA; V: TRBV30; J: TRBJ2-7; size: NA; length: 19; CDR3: CAWSPHPGQKQLNSYEQYF; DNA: TGTGCCTGGAGTCCCCACCCGGGACAAAAACAGTTAAACTCCTACGAGCAGTACTTC
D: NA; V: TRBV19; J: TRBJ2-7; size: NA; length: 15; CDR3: CASSVLTGGVYEQYF; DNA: TGTGCCAGTAGTGTACTTACAGGGGGGGTCTACGAGCAGTACTTC
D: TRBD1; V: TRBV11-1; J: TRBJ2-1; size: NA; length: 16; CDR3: CASSSRDRIFYNEQFF; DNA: TGTGCCAGCAGCTCCCGGGACAGGATTTTTTACAATGAGCAGTTCTTC
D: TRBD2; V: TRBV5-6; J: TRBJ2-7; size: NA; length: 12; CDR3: CASSLSGGEQYF; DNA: TGTGCCAGCAGCTTATCGGGGGGCGAGCAGTACTTC
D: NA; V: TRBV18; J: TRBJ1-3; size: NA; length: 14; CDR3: CASSDGISGNTIYF; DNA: TGTGCCAGCTCCGACGGGATCTCTGGAAACACCATATATTTT
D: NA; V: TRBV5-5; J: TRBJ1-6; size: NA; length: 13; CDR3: CASSLTVNSPLHF; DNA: TGTGCCAGCAGCTTGACGGTGAATTCACCCCTCCACTTT
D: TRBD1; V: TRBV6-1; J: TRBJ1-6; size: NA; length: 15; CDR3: CASSEYRGSDSPLHF; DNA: TGTGCCAGCAGTGAGTACAGGGGGAGTGATTCACCCCTCCACTTT
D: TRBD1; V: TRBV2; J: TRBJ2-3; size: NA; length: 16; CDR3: CASSFSTGAPTDTQYF; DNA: TGTGCCAGCAGTTTTTCGACAGGGGCCCCCACAGATACGCAGTATTTT
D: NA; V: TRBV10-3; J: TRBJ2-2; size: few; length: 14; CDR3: CAISAPHRAAELFF; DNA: TGTGCCATCAGTGCCCCACACAGGGCTGCGGAGCTGTTTTTT
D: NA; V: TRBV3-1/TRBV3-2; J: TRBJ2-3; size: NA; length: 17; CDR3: CASSQDNFRGYTDTQYF; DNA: TGTGCCAGCAGCCAAGATAATTTTCGCGGATACACAGATACGCAGTATTTT
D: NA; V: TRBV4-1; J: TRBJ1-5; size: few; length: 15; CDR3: CASSQVEQSNQPQHF; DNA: TGCGCCAGCAGCCAAGTGGAGCAGAGCAATCAGCCCCAGCATTTT
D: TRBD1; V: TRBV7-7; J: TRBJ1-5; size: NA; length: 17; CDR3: CASSLNSGTGFNQPQHF; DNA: TGTGCTAGCAGCTTAAATTCGGGGACAGGGTTCAATCAGCCCCAGCATTTT
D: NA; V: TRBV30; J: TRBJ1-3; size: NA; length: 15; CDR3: CAWEIQGPSGNTIYF; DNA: TGTGCCTGGGAGATTCAGGGCCCCTCTGGAAACACCATATATTTT
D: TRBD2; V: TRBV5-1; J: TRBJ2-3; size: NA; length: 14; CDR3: CASSLRLAGGEEYF; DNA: TGCGCCAGCAGCTTGCGGCTAGCGGGGGGCGAGGAGTATTTT
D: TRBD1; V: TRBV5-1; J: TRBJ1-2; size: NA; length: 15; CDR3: CASSSGQGFAYGYTF; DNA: TGCGCCAGCAGTTCGGGACAGGGGTTCGCTTATGGCTACACCTTC
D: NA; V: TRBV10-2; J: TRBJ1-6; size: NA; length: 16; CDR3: CASSITSDSPISPLHF; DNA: TGCGCCAGCAGCATTACGTCGGACAGCCCGATATCACCCCTCCACTTT
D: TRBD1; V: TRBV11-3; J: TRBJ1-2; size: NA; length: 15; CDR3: CASSAQPGQGYGYTF; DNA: TGTGCCAGCAGCGCGCAGCCCGGACAGGGATATGGCTACACCTTC
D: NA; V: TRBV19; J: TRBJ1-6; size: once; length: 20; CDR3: CASSRLSAAAGLAGGSPLHF; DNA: TGTGCCAGTAGTCGTTTATCGGCCGCGGCGGGTTTGGCAGGAGGATCACCCCTCCACTTT
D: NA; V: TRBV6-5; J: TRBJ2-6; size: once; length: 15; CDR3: CASSPPSSGANVLTF; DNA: TGTGCCAGCAGTCCTCCTAGCTCTGGGGCCAACGTCCTGACTTTC
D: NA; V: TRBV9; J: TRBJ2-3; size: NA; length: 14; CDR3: CASSVKEGIDTQYF; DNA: TGTGCCAGCAGCGTTAAGGAGGGAATCGATACGCAGTATTTT
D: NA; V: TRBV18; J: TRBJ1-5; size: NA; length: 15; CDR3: CASSPFSGVIQPQHF; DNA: TGTGCCAGCTCACCTTTCTCAGGGGTAATTCAGCCCCAGCATTTT
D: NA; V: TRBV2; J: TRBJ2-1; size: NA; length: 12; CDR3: CASRSQGNEQFF; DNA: TGTGCCAGCAGGTCGCAGGGCAATGAGCAGTTCTTC
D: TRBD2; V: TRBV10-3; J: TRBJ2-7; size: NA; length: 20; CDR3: CAISEPSPHVGAGGHYEQYF; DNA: TGTGCCATCAGTGAGCCCTCCCCCCACGTGGGAGCGGGGGGGCACTACGAGCAGTACTTC
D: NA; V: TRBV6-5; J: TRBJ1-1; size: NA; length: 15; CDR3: CASSSQWGRNTEAFF; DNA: TGTGCCAGCAGTAGTCAATGGGGCAGGAACACTGAAGCTTTCTTT
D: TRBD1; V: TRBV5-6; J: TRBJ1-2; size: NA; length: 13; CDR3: CASSPGTGGGYTF; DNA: TGTGCCAGCAGCCCGGGGACAGGAGGTGGCTACACCTTC
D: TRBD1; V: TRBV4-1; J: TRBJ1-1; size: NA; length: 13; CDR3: CASSHYRGTEAFF; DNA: TGCGCCAGCAGCCACTACAGGGGCACTGAAGCTTTCTTT
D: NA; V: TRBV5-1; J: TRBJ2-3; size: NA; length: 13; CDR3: CASSLSRADTQYF; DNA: TGCGCCAGCAGCTTATCCAGGGCAGATACGCAGTATTTT
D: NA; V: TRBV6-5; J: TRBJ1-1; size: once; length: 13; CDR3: CASNRMKNTEAFF; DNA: TGTGCCAGCAACAGAATGAAGAACACTGAAGCTTTCTTT
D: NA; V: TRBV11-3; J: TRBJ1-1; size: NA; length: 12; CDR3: CASSFGTGEAFF; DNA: TGTGCCAGCAGCTTCGGAACAGGGGAAGCTTTCTTT
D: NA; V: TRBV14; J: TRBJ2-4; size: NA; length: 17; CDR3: CASSQGAGEPRGNIQYF; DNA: TGTGCCAGCAGCCAAGGGGCAGGGGAACCCCGAGGTAACATTCAGTACTTC
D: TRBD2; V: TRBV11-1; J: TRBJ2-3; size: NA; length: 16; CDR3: CASSHLGLAITDTQYF; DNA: TGTGCCAGCAGCCACCTTGGACTAGCCATCACAGATACGCAGTATTTT
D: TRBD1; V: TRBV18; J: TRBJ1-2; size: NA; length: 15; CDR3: CASSPGTGENYGYTF; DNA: TGTGCCAGCTCACCAGGGACAGGGGAAAACTATGGCTACACCTTC
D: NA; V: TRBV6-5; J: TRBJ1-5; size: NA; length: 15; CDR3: CASSYSRRSNQPQHF; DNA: TGTGCCAGCAGTTACTCTCGCAGAAGCAATCAGCCCCAGCATTTT
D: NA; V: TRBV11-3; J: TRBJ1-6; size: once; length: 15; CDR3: CASSSAAVNNSPLHF; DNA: TGTGCCAGCAGCTCCGCAGCGGTGAATAATTCACCCCTCCACTTT
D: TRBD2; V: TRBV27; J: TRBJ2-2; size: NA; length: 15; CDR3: CASRGGTRNTGELFF; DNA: TGTGCCAGTCGAGGGGGGACTAGGAACACCGGGGAGCTGTTTTTT
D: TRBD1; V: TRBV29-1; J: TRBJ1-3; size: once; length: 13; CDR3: CSAGTGRGNTIYF; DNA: TGCAGCGCAGGGACAGGCCGTGGAAACACCATATATTTT
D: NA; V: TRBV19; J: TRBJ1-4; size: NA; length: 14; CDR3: CASSDGGGDEKLFF; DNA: TGTGCCAGTAGCGACGGGGGGGGAGATGAAAAACTGTTTTTT
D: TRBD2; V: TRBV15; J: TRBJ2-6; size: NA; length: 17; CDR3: CATSRGLAGFGANVLTF; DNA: TGTGCCACCAGCAGAGGACTAGCGGGGTTTGGGGCCAACGTCCTGACTTTC
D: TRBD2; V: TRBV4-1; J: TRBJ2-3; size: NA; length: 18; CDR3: CASSRGVAGTARADTQYF; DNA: TGCGCCAGCAGCCGGGGGGTAGCGGGTACCGCCCGCGCAGATACGCAGTATTTT
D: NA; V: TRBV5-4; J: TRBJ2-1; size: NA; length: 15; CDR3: CASSPYQGPTDEQFF; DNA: TGTGCCAGCAGCCCTTATCAGGGTCCGACGGATGAGCAGTTCTTC
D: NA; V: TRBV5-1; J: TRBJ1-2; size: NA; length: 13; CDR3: CASSFGGLGGYTF; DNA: TGCGCCAGCAGCTTCGGGGGGCTGGGTGGCTACACCTTC
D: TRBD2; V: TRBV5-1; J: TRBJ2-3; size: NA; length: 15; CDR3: CASSFSGGAADTQYF; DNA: TGCGCCAGCAGCTTTAGCGGGGGGGCCGCAGATACGCAGTATTTT
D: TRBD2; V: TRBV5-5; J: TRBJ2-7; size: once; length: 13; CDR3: CASSSGTIYEQYF; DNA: TGTGCCAGCAGTTCCGGGACTATCTACGAGCAGTACTTC
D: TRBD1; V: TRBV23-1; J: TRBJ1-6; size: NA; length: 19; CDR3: CASVPGGQGASVYNSPLHF; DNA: TGCGCCAGCGTCCCAGGGGGACAGGGCGCTTCGGTCTATAATTCACCCCTCCACTTT
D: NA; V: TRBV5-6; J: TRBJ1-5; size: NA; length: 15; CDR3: CASSRRNRVNQPQHF; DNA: TGTGCCAGCAGCCGAAGGAACAGAGTCAATCAGCCCCAGCATTTT
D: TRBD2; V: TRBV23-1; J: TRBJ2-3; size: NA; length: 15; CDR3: CASAESGGAYDTQYF; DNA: TGCGCCAGCGCTGAAAGCGGGGGGGCATACGATACGCAGTATTTT
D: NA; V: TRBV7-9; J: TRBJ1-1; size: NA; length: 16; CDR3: CASSVASGFMNTEAFF; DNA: TGTGCCAGCAGCGTAGCATCAGGCTTCATGAACACTGAAGCTTTCTTT
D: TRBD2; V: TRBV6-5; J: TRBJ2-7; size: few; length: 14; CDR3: CASSRLAGLGEQYF; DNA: TGTGCCAGCTCAAGACTAGCGGGGTTGGGAGAGCAGTACTTC